One sample yielded the 8 T cell receptor beta chains listed below, sequenced in a study of shared clonotypes between healthy human individuals (dated by TCRdb to 2018 to 2021). Libraries were built with the immunoSEQ multiplex PCR assay. The source is immuneACCESS, and TCRdb retained only in-frame sequences with V and J called. Part of the clones is not carried over; for the studies checked, unresolved V genes explain less than half of this, and the remainder is unexplained. A total of about 1 million clones appear in this sample, roughly 80% of them only once. Approximately 1.5% of the sample goes to the ten largest clones. The sequencing input was memory CD4+ T cells sorted from blood. The sample's cell subset or site label, decoded: CD45RA-negative fraction. Receptor source: a man between 18 and 35 years old in good health.

The DNA for the CDR3 is TGTGCCAGCAGTGGGACTCAGCCCCAGCATTTT. It encodes CASSGTQPQHF. This rearrangement joins TRBV6-1 to TRBJ1-5, with D unresolved. Trimming removed 4 bases from V and 6 bases from J, with 4 bases in between. The V gene's germline CDR1 is MNHNS and CDR2 SASEGT. There are 11 residues in the CDR3.

The gene calls are TRBV5-1 and TRBJ2-5; 9 bases match TRBD2. V was pared by 1 base and J by 0 bases, with 1 base of the junction left unmatched. Per the germline V gene, CDR1 is SGHRS and CDR2 is YFSETQ. This CDR3 has 15 residues. The CDR3 nucleotides are TGCGCCAGCAGCTTGCCTAGCGGGGACCAAGAGACCCAGTACTTC. This codes for CASSLPSGDQETQYF.

This rearrangement joins TRBV6-1 to TRBJ1-6; D ambiguous. Germline values: CDR1 MNHNS, CDR2 SASEGT. There are 14 residues in the CDR3. V dropped 11 bases and J dropped 0 bases, with 11 bases sitting between them. The CDR3 region is CAAVRSSYNSPLHF. CDR3 bases: TGTGCCGCCGTCCGTAGCTCCTATAATTCACCCCTCCACTTT.

V and J are TRBV30 and TRBJ1-1, with no clear D. This CDR3 is 15 amino acids long. Germline loops: CDR1 GTSNPN, CDR2 SVGIG (reference sequence). V was trimmed by 2 bases and J by 3 bases, leaving 16 bases between them. The CDR3 loop reads CAWSRPRVVDTEAFF. CDR3 DNA: TGTGCCTGGAGTCGGCCAAGGGTGGTGGACACTGAAGCTTTCTTT.

This clone occurred once. The chain joins TRBV5-1 to TRBJ2-7, with TRBD2 matching over 9 bases. CDR1 is SGHRS, CDR2 YFSETQ, per germline. The CDR3 sequence is 13 residues long. J lost 4 bases, V lost 4 bases, and 3 bases had no gene match. DNA for the CDR3: TGCGCCAGCAGCGCGGGACTAGCTTACGAGCAGTACTTC. Translated: CASSAGLAYEQYF.

The chain links TRBV14 to TRBJ2-7; tentative D call: TRBD1 (6 bases). The CDR3 is 16 amino acids. Trimming stripped 0 bases from V and 3 bases from J, with 15 bases between. Germline-derived CDR1 and CDR2 are SGHDN and FVKESK. The CDR3 spells CASSQDRTANYYEQYF. For the CDR3, the DNA is TGTGCCAGCAGCCAAGATCGGACAGCGAACTACTACGAGCAGTACTTC.

This chain uses TRBV6-1 with TRBJ2-1; D gene ambiguous. From germline, CDR1 is MNHNS and CDR2 SASEGT. Trimming stripped 1 base from V and 4 bases from J, with 8 bases between. The CDR3 is 14 amino acids. The CDR3 DNA reads as TGTGCCAGCAGTGAAGGGCCCAAGTACAATGAGCAGTTCTTC. It codes for CASSEGPKYNEQFF.

The chain links TRBV18 to TRBJ2-2; TRBD2 might be the D (5 bases). The V end was cut by 2 bases, the J end by 5 bases, with 15 bases between. CDR1 is KGHSH, CDR2 LQKENI, per germline. The CDR3 length is 16 residues. This CDR3 reads CASSPGPGVGTGELFF. In DNA form, the CDR3 reads TGTGCCAGCTCACCAGGTCCCGGGGTTGGAACCGGGGAGCTGTTTTTT.